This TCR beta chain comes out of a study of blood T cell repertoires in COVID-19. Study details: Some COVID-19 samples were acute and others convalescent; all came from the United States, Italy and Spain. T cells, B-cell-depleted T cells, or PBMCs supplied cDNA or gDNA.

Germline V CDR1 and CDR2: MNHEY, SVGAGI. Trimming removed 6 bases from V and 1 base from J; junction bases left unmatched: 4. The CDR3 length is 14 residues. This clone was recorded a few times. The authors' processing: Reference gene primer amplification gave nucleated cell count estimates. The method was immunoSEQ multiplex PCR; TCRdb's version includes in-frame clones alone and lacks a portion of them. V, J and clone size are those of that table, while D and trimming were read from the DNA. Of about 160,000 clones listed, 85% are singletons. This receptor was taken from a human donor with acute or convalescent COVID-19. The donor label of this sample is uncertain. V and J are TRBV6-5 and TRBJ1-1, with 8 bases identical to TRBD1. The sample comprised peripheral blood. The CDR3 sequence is CASSTGQGNTEAFF. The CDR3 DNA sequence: TGTGCCAGCAGCACTGGACAGGGGAACACTGAAGCTTTCTTT.